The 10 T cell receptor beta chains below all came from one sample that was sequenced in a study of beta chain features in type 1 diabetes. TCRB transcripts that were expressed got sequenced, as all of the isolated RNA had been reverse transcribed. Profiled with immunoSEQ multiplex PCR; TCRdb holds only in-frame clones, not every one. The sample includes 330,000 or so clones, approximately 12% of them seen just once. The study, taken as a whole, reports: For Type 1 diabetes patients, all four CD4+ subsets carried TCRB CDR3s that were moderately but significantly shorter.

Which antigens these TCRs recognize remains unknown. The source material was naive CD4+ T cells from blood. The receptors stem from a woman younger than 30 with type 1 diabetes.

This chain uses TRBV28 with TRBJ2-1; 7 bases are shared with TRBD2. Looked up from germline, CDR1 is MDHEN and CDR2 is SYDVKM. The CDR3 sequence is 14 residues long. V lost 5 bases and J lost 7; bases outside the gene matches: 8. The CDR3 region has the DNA TGTGCCAGCAGTCCCATCGGGGGGATGAATGAGCAGTTCTTC. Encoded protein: CASSPIGGMNEQFF.

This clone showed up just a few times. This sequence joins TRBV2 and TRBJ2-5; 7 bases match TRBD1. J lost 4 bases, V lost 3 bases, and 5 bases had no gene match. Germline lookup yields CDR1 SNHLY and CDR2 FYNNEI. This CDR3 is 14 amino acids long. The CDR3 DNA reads TGTGCCAGCAGTGATAGGGGGCCGGTAGAGACCCAGTACTTC. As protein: CASSDRGPVETQYF.

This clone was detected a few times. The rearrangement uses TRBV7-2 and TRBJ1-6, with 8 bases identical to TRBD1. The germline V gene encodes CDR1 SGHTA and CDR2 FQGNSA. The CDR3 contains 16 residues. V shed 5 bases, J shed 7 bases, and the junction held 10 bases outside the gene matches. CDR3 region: CASSPRTGWNNSPLHF. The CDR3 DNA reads TGTGCCAGCAGCCCACGGACAGGGTGGAACAATTCACCCCTCCACTTT.

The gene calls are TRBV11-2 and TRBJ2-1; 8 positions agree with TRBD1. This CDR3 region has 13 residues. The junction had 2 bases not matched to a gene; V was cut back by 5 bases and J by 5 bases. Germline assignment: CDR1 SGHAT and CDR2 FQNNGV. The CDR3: CASSVGQDNEQFF. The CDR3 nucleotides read TGTGCCAGCAGCGTGGGACAGGACAATGAGCAGTTCTTC. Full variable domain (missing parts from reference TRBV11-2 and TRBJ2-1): EAGVAQSPRYKIIEKRQSVAFWCNPISGHATLYWYQQILGQGPKLLIQFQNNGVVDDSQLPKDRFSAERLKGVDSTLKIQPAKLEDSAVYLCASSVGQDNEQFFGPGTRLTVL.

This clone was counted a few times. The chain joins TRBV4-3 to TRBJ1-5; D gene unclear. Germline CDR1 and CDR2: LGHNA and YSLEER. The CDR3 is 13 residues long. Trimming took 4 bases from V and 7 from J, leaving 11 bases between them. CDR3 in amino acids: CASSPNLGQPQHF. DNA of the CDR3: TGCGCCAGCAGCCCTAACCTCGGGCAGCCCCAGCATTTT.

The CDR3 sequence: CASGGGSQETQYF. The DNA for the CDR3 is TGTGCCAGCGGGGGGGGTAGCCAAGAGACCCAGTACTTC. The gene calls are TRBV5-4 and TRBJ2-5; 7 positions match TRBD2. In germline, CDR1 is SGHNT, CDR2 YYREEE (reference sequence). V dropped 7 bases and J dropped 1; count of bases not matched to a gene: 4. The CDR3 is made up of 13 amino acids. Variable domain in full (rest from reference TRBV5-4 and TRBJ2-5): ETGVTQSPTHLIKTRGQQVTLRCSSQSGHNTVSWYQQALGQGPQFIFQYYREEENGRGNFPPRFSGLQFPNYSSELNVNALELDDSALYLCASGGGSQETQYFGPGTRLLVL.

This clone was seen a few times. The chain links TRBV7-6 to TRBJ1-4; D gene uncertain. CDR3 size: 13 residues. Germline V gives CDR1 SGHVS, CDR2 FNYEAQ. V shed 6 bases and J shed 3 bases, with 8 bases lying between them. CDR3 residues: CASRDGANEKLFF. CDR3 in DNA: TGTGCCAGCAGGGACGGGGCTAATGAAAAACTGTTTTTT.

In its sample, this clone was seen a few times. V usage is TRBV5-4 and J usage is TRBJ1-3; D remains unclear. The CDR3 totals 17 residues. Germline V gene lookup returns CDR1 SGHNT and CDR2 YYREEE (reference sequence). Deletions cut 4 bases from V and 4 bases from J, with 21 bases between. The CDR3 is CASSQSLVRAGGNTIYF. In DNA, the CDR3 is TGTGCCAGCAGCCAGTCCCTGGTCCGAGCGGGGGGAAACACCATATATTTT.

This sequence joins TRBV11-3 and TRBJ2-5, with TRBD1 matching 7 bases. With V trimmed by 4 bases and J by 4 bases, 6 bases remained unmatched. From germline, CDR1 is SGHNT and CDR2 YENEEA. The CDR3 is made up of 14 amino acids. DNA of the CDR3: TGTGCCAGCAGCTCCTCCAGACAGGGAGAGACCCAGTACTTC. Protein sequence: CASSSSRQGETQYF.

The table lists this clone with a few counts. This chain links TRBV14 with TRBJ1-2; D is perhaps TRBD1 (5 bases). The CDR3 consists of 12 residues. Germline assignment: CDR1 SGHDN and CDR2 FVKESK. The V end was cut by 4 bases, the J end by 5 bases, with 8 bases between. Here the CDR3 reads CASSPDSYGYTF. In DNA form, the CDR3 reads TGTGCCAGCAGCCCTGACAGTTATGGCTACACCTTC.